This T cell receptor (beta chain) was obtained from a study of technical replicates of blood from a handful of donors. Data came from immunoSEQ multiplex PCR; TCRdb stores just in-frame clones and leaves some out. The profile shows some 70,000 clones, around nine tenths of them singletons. The source is a human donor in good health. What was sequenced was T cells isolated from PBMCs.

CDR3 DNA sequence: TGCAGCGTCGGACAGGAGTATGGCTACACCTTC. This codes for CSVGQEYGYTF. The V and J genes are TRBV29-1 and TRBJ1-2; 7 bases map to TRBD1. The CDR3 loop spans 11 amino acids. CDR1 SQVTM and CDR2 ANQGSEA come from the germline V gene. With V trimmed by 6 bases and J by 5 bases, 3 bases remained unmatched.